This TCR beta chain was profiled in a study of T cells in Graves' hyperthyroidism and ophthalmopathy. In the study overall: Staff took peripheral blood when the initial diagnosis was made, before any treatment began.

A few counts support this clonotype. Its antigen is not identified. Study-wide results and caveats: Most thyroid-expanded clonotypes above 0.001 were also found in blood.

Amplification yielded TCR beta CDR3 regions, with RNA transcripts as the source. TCR CDR3 regions were first amplified by RT-PCR with HTBI primers. TCRdb reprocessed the multiplex PCR reads with MiXCR, giving one entry per CDR3 protein. The repertoire holds 500,000 to 800,000 distinct CDR3 sequences, about 15% seen once, with roughly an eighth in the top ten. Material for sequencing was blood. The clonotype was recovered from a woman aged 45-60 years with Graves' ophthalmopathy.

The CDR3 DNA is TGTGCCAGCAGCTTTAGAGCGGGAGGGACCTACAATGAGCAGTTCTTC. Encoded protein: CASSFRAGGTYNEQFF. This chain joins TRBV7-9 and TRBJ2-1, with 10 positions matching TRBD2. V lost 3 bases and J lost 2; bases outside the gene matches: 4. Germline V CDR1 and CDR2: SEHNR, FQNEAQ (reference sequence). CDR3 length: 16 amino acids. Looking up the rest from reference TRBV7-9 and TRBJ2-1 gives the full variable domain: DTGVSQNPRHKITKRGQNVTFRCDPISEHNRLYWYRQTLGQGPEFLTYFQNEAQLEKSRLLSDRFSAERPKGSFSTLEIQRTEQGDSAMYLCASSFRAGGTYNEQFFGPGTRLTVL.